The clone carrying this T cell receptor beta chain was counted ten times or more. TCRdb called the multiplex PCR reads again in MiXCR, with one record for every CDR3 protein. The repertoire holds about 120,000 distinct CDR3 sequences, with just under 20% as singletons. This sample was taken from a study of breast tumors, draining lymph nodes, adjacent tissues. Breast cancer patients provided tissue from their axillary draining lymph nodes. Sequences were obtained from axillary lymph node tissue. This TCR was sampled from a female donor with breast cancer. Some clones in this sample may be carry-over from other donors' samples.

The CDR3 protein is CASSPSGGNEQYF. Written as DNA, the CDR3 is TGTGCCAGCAGCCCCAGCGGAGGGAACGAGCAGTACTTC. The chain is built from TRBV7-3 and TRBJ2-7, with D perhaps matching TRBD2 (6 bases). Germline-derived CDR1 and CDR2 are SGHTA and FQGTGA. V was cut by 5 bases and J by 5 bases, with 13 bases left in between. The CDR3 covers 13 residues.